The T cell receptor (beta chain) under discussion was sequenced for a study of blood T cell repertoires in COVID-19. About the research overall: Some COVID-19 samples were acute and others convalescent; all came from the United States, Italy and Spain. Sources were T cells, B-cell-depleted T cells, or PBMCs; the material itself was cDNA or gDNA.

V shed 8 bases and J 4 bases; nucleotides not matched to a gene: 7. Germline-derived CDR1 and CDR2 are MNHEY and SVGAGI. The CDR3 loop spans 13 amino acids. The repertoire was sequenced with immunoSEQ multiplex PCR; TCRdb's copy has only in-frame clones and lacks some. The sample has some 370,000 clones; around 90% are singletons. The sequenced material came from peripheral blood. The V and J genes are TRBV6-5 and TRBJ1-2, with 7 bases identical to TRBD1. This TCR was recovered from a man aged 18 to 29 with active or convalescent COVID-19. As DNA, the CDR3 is TGTGCCAGCGCGACCGGGACAGCCTATGGCTACACCTTC. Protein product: CASATGTAYGYTF.